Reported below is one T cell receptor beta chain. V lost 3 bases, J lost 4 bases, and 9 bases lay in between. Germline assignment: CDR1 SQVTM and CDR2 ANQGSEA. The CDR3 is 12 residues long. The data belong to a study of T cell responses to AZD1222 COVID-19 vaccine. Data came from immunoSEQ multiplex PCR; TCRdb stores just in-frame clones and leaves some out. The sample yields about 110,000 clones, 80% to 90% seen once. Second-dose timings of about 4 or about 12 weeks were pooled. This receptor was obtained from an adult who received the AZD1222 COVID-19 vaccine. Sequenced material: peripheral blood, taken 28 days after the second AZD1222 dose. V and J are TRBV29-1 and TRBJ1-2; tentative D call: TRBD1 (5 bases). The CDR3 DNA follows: TGCAGCGTTGAGACAGTCTCCTATGGCTACACCTTC. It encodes CSVETVSYGYTF.